The text below deals with one TCR beta chain. Antigen: not known. This entry comes from a study of human CD4 T cells and Enterobacteriaceae. Study outcomes and limitations: Ex vivo, broadly cross-reactive clonotypes appeared more expanded than specific ones.

The memory gate held CD4+ cells that were not CD45RA+CCR7+CD95- naive cells, over 95% pure. Healthy donors' blood was sourced from blood donation centers in Switzerland. CD8+, CD14+, CD16+, CD56+, CD19+ and CD25-bright cells were excluded before sorting. Ex vivo total memory CD4+ cells were sequenced at deep level. The method was immunoSEQ multiplex PCR; TCRdb's version includes in-frame clones alone and lacks a portion of them. The sample consists of some 29,000 clones, approximately 84% of them appearing once. From germline, CDR1 is MDHEN and CDR2 SYDVKM. Trimming took off 6 bases at V and 9 bases at J, with 14 bases between the two ends. The CDR3 is made up of 12 amino acids.

The receptor's source is a human donor in good health. The sequenced material came from memory CD4+ T cells from blood. The chain employs TRBV28 and TRBJ2-5; no reliable D call. CDR3 coding DNA: TGTGCCAGCAGCCGGACGGGCACGGCCCAGTACTTC. This gives the protein CASSRTGTAQYF. The full variable domain, completed using reference TRBV28 and TRBJ2-5, is DVKVTQSSRYLVKRTGEKVFLECVQDMDHENMFWYRQDPGLGLRLIYFSYDVKMKEKGDIPEGYSVSREKKERFSLILESASTNQTSMYLCASSRTGTAQYFGPGTRLLVL.